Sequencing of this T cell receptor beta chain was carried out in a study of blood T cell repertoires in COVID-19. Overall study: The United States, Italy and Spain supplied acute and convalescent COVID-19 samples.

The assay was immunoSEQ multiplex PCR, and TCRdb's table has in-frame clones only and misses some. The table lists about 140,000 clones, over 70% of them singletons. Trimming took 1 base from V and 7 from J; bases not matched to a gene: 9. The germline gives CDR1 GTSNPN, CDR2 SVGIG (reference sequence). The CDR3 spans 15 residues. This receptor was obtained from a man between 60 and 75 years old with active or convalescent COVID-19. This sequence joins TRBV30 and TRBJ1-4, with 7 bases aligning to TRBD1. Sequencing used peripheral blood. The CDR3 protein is CAWSAGTALVEKLFF. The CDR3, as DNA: TGTGCCTGGAGTGCAGGGACAGCACTCGTTGAAAAACTGTTTTTT.